One and the same sample provided the 10 T cell receptor beta chains below, sequenced in a study of blood T cell repertoires in COVID-19. Here immunoSEQ multiplex PCR was the method, and the copy in TCRdb shows in-frame clones only, minus some. Of about 70,000 clones in the sample, about 76% were seen once. The sample consisted of peripheral blood. Receptor source: an elderly woman with active or convalescent COVID-19.

The chain combines TRBV6-6 with TRBJ1-2; TRBD1 agrees at 7 bases. The germline gives CDR1 MNHNY, CDR2 SVGAGI (reference sequence). This CDR3 has 14 residues. V trimming: 4 bases; J trimming: 1 base; junction bases outside the gene matches: 3. CDR3 loop: CASSWAGGNYGYTF. CDR3 nucleotide sequence: TGTGCCAGCAGTTGGGCAGGGGGTAACTATGGCTACACCTTC.

The chain carries TRBV11-2 and TRBJ2-3; 10 bases map to TRBD2. The CDR3 contains 16 residues. Germline V CDR1 and CDR2: SGHAT, FQNNGV. J lost 7 bases, V lost 7 bases, and 14 bases had no gene match. CDR3 loop: CASTGASGGLRYTQYF. Here the CDR3 DNA reads TGTGCCAGCACAGGGGCTAGCGGGGGACTTCGTTATACGCAGTATTTT.

The V gene is TRBV4-3, the J gene TRBJ1-1; perhaps TRBD1 as D (5 bases). Looked up from germline, CDR1 is LGHNA and CDR2 is YSLEER. V lost 1 base and J 4 bases, leaving 22 bases between the germline ends. This CDR3 comprises 18 residues. The CDR3 sequence: CASSQVIGADSLATEAFF. In nucleotides, the CDR3 is TGCGCCAGCAGCCAAGTCATAGGGGCAGATAGTCTGGCCACTGAAGCTTTCTTT.

This rearrangement joins TRBV29-1 to TRBJ1-1, with D perhaps matching TRBD1 (5 bases). Germline V lookup: CDR1 SQVTM, CDR2 ANQGSEA. Trimming left V 8 bases short and J 1 base short, with 11 bases between. This CDR3 spans 12 amino acids. CDR3 residues: CSSRVRNTEAFF. The CDR3 bases are TGCAGCTCCAGGGTGAGGAACACTGAAGCTTTCTTT.

At least ten counts were recorded for this clone. This chain joins TRBV6-5 and TRBJ1-5; the match to TRBD1 covers 9 bases. The V gene end was trimmed by 10 bases and the J gene end by 1 base; junction bases not matched to a gene: 5. Germline V gene lookup returns CDR1 MNHEY and CDR2 SVGAGI. This CDR3 comprises 14 residues. The DNA of the CDR3 is TGTGCCACCAAGGGGACAGGGAGCAATCAGCCCCAGCATTTT. Translated, it gives CATKGTGSNQPQHF.

The rearrangement links TRBV10-1 to TRBJ2-1; 11 bases align to TRBD2. CDR1 WNHNN and CDR2 SYGVQD come from the germline V gene (reference sequence). This CDR3 has 16 residues. V shed 4 bases, J shed 7 bases, and the junction held 9 bases outside the gene matches. CDR3 protein: CASSAPSGGCCNEQFF. CDR3 bases: TGCGCCAGCAGTGCCCCTAGCGGGGGGTGTTGTAATGAGCAGTTCTTC.

This chain uses TRBV6-5 with TRBJ2-2; 8 bases are shared with TRBD1. The CDR3 runs 14 residues. CDR1 and CDR2 from the germline V gene are MNHEY and SVGAGI. The V and J ends lost 7 bases and 1 base, in that order; junction bases with no gene match: 2. CDR3 in amino acids: CASKGTGNTGELFF. The CDR3 DNA reads as TGTGCCAGCAAAGGGACAGGGAACACCGGGGAGCTGTTTTTT.

The V and J genes are TRBV21-1 and TRBJ2-5; the D segment call TRBD2 is taken from the table without a DNA check. TRBV21-1 is classified as a pseudogene. The CDR3 sequence is 16 residues long. The CDR3 nucleotides are TGTGCCAGCAGCAAGGCAAGCGGGGGGTCCCAAGAGACCCAGTACTTC. Amino acid sequence: CASSKASGGSQETQYF.

J is TRBJ2-3 and V is TRBV6-5; D is perhaps TRBD2 (6 bases). From germline, CDR1 is MNHEY and CDR2 SVGAGI. This CDR3 is 13 amino acids long. V was trimmed by 6 bases and J by 2 bases, leaving 9 bases between them. As DNA, the CDR3 is TGTGCCAGCAGGCGGGGCCCCACAGATACGCAGTATTTT. Translated: CASRRGPTDTQYF.

The chain recombines TRBV15 with TRBJ2-7; a possible D gene is TRBD2 (5 bases). The V end lost 0 bases, the J end lost 5 bases, and 8 bases lay between the germline ends. The CDR3 is made up of 13 amino acids. The V gene's germline CDR1 is LNHNV and CDR2 YYDKDF (reference sequence). This chain's CDR3 is CATSRDQEDEQYF. The DNA of the CDR3 is TGTGCCACCAGCAGAGATCAGGAGGACGAGCAGTACTTC.